This T cell receptor beta chain is drawn from a study of OX40 agonist ivuxolimab in advanced cancers. Regarding the research as a whole: Ivuxolimab was an agonistic, fully human IgG2 monoclonal antibody directed against OX40 (CD134), a costimulatory receptor. Intravenous ivuxolimab was administered to patients every 2 weeks at six dose levels: 0.01, 0.1, 0.3, 1.5, 3 and 10 mg/kg. Of the roughly 53 patients in dose escalation, 19 had hepatocellular carcinoma, approximately 15 had melanoma, 9 had renal cell carcinoma and 9 had head and neck cancer. A male proportion of 70% to 90% and a mean age of around 60 years, ranging from about 23 to 79, were recorded for the dose-escalation cohort. Prior anti-PD-1, anti-PD-L1 or anti-CTLA-4 therapy was permitted, and checkpoint inhibitors had been received by 30% to 40% of dose-escalation patients. Three dose-escalation patients achieved partial responses, one with hepatocellular carcinoma and two with cutaneous melanoma. Peripheral TCRbeta sequencing aimed to test whether ivuxolimab altered TCR sequence diversity and caused clonal T-cell expansion. The paper covers the monotherapy dose-escalation part of the phase I ivuxolimab trial, which included N ≈ 50 patients. Study-wide findings and limitations: Antigen specificity was not determined for the clonally expanded peripheral T cells. In partial responders in the 0.1-3.0 mg/kg groups, normalized peripheral clonal expansion was found to be among the lowest, especially among CD8+ T cells. On average, CD8+ T cells showed more expanded clones than CD4+ T cells after ivuxolimab. Clonal expansion of both CD4+ and CD8+ blood T cells was observed from baseline to week 6 at doses 0.1 to 3.0 mg/kg. Low levels of normalized T-cell clonal expansion were also seen in some patients who did not respond.

Note on this clone: This clone's antigen is unknown. Nothing much larger sits one base from this clone, and base qualities are not available.

To sequence the TCRbeta CDR3 region, genomic DNA was isolated from the sorted cells. The immunoSEQ Assay was used for sequencing of TCRbeta CDR3 regions. Held by TCRdb, this immuneACCESS table contains in-frame sequences only and omits some clones. Under half of the omission traces to an unresolved V gene where checked; the cause of the rest is unknown. This sample gives 58,000 or so clones in total; around four fifths of them show up just once. 3% to 4% of the sample goes to the ten largest clones. Patients with autoimmune disease history or receiving systemic immunosuppression were excluded from the trial. Peripheral blood for TCR sequencing was drawn from every dose cohort at baseline, at cycle 4 day 1 and at cycle 7 day 1. Samples came from an open-label, multicenter, first-in-human phase I dose-escalation trial of ivuxolimab. Adults with locally advanced or metastatic melanoma, renal cell, hepatocellular, or head and neck squamous cell carcinoma were enrolled in the trial. CD4+ and CD8+ T cells were sorted separately from peripheral blood before TCR sequencing.

The CDR3 spans 15 residues, from the cysteine through the phenylalanine. Only the CDR3 DNA is retained, 45 bases long and in frame from the first base. Trimming removed 1 base from V and 2 bases from J, leaving 13 bases between the germline ends. From a lookup of the germline V gene, CDR1 and CDR2 are SGHRS and YFSETQ. The starting material was CD4+ or CD8+ T cells sorted from blood, obtained in a trial of the OX40 agonist ivuxolimab. The rearranged segments are TRBV5-1 and TRBJ2-7, and possibly TRBD1, on 6 matching bases. This TCR derives from an adult with an advanced solid tumor such as melanoma, head and neck, liver or kidney cancer. The nucleotide sequence is TGCGCCAGCAGCTTGCTGGGGGCCGGAACCTACGAGCAGTACTTC. It specifies CASSLLGAGTYEQYF. Reference TRBV5-1 and TRBJ2-7 genes cover what lies past the CDR3, so the full variable domain is KAGVTQTPRYLIKTRGQQVTLSCSPISGHRSVSWYQQTPGQGLQFLFEYFSETQRNKGNFPGRFSGRQFSNSRSEMNVSTLELGDSALYLCASSLLGAGTYEQYFGPGTRLTVT.